A single sample is the source of the 32 T cell receptor beta chains below, sequenced in a study of T-cell reconstitution after alpha-beta-depleted transplantation in children. Using unique molecular identifiers, the investigators prepared the TCRbeta library. TCRdb independently ran MiXCR on the PCR reads; one entry per CDR3 protein. The table has under 850,000 distinct CDR3 sequences, 13% seen once. This material consisted of PBMCs, taken before TCRalphabeta/CD19-depleted stem cell transplant. The receptors were sampled from a girl aged 2 to 10 with congenital amegakaryocytic thrombocytopenia, due to receive a stem cell transplant.

The CDR3 DNA reads as TGTGCCAGCAGTAACTACGGACGGGAGACCCAGTACTTC. Its protein product is CASSNYGRETQYF. J is TRBJ2-5 and V is TRBV12-3 or TRBV12-4; D gene ambiguous. Trimming left V 5 bases short and J 5 bases short, with 12 bases between. CDR3 length: 13 residues.

This clonotype was seen at least ten times. The rearrangement uses TRBV6-1 and TRBJ1-2; possibly TRBD1 for D (5 bases). In germline, CDR1 is MNHNS, CDR2 SASEGT. The CDR3 contains 14 residues. V was trimmed by 6 bases and J by 8 bases, leaving 19 bases between them. Here the CDR3 DNA reads TGTGCCAGCAGAACGAACAAGGACACGGGAGGCTACACCTTC. Its protein is CASRTNKDTGGYTF.

This clonotype showed up just once. The chain carries TRBV27 and TRBJ2-1, with 7 bases lining up with TRBD2. The CDR3 is made up of 17 amino acids. The germline V gene encodes CDR1 MNHEY and CDR2 SMNVEV (reference sequence). The V and J ends lost 4 bases and 0 bases, in that order; junction bases with no gene match: 9. CDR3 in amino acids: CASSYGTILSSYNEQFF. As DNA, the CDR3 is TGTGCCAGCAGTTATGGGACTATCCTTAGCTCCTACAATGAGCAGTTCTTC.

This clonotype was observed many times. The chain employs TRBV12-3 or TRBV12-4 and TRBJ2-1, with TRBD2 matching 8 bases. The CDR3 runs to 12 residues. J was trimmed by 9 bases and V by 6 bases; bases with no gene match: 4. The CDR3 DNA sequence: TGTGCCAGCAGGCAAACTAGCGGTGAGCAGTTCTTC. Translated: CASRQTSGEQFF.

The sample holds a few counts of this clonotype. The gene calls are TRBV5-1 and TRBJ2-1; D is undetermined. V was clipped by 0 bases and J by 7 bases, with 11 bases between them. The CDR3 is 14 amino acids. Germline V gene lookup returns CDR1 SGHRS and CDR2 YFSETQ. Here the CDR3 reads CASSLGMGWNEQFF. The CDR3 DNA follows: TGCGCCAGCAGCTTGGGAATGGGTTGGAATGAGCAGTTCTTC.

There are many counts of this clonotype. The junction differs from germline at one of its ends, possibly a read error. The gene calls are TRBV20-1 and TRBJ2-1; weak D call: TRBD2 (5 bases). There are 11 residues in the CDR3. The germline gives CDR1 DFQATT, CDR2 SNEGSKA (reference sequence). The CDR3 is CSARELAGELF. The CDR3 nucleotides are TGCAGTGCTAGAGAACTTGCCGGGGAGCTCTTC.

In its sample, this clonotype was seen a few times. The V gene is TRBV20-1, the J gene TRBJ1-5; D gene uncertain. CDR3 length equals 17 residues. V shed 0 bases and J shed 7 bases, with 22 bases lying between them. Germline CDR1 reads DFQATT; CDR2 reads SNEGSKA (reference sequence). The CDR3 is CSAREPLGFRVSQPQHF. The CDR3 region has the DNA TGCAGTGCTAGAGAGCCTCTAGGGTTTCGGGTTTCCCAGCCCCAGCATTTT.

This clonotype was seen a handful of times. This chain connects TRBV7-9 to TRBJ1-1, with D possibly matching TRBD1 (6 bases). This CDR3 spans 16 amino acids. V was clipped by 3 bases and J by 4 bases, with 18 bases between them. Germline CDR1 SEHNR, CDR2 FQNEAQ (reference sequence). The CDR3 is CASSLFRGVGSTEAFF. CDR3 coding DNA: TGTGCCAGCAGCTTGTTCAGGGGCGTAGGGAGCACTGAAGCTTTCTTT.

This clonotype has a handful of counts. The chain is built from TRBV15 and TRBJ2-7; D gene ambiguous. The CDR3 is 14 residues long. Germline loops: CDR1 LNHNV, CDR2 YYDKDF (reference sequence). The V gene lost 5 bases and the J gene lost 4 bases, with 15 bases spanning the gap. DNA for the CDR3: TGTGCCACCAGCCGCCCCGGAGTTAATTACGAGCAGTACTTC. It specifies CATSRPGVNYEQYF. Supplemented by reference TRBV15 and TRBJ2-7, the full variable domain reads DAMVIQNPRYQVTQFGKPVTLSCSQTLNHNVMYWYQQKSSQAPKLLFHYYDKDFNNEADTPDNFQSRRPNTSFCFLDIRSPGLGDTAMYLCATSRPGVNYEQYFGPGTRLTVT.

The chain uses TRBV27 and TRBJ2-1; D is possibly TRBD1 (5 bases). This CDR3 has 16 residues. V gave up 0 bases and J gave up 4 bases, with 13 bases separating them. Germline CDR1 and CDR2: MNHEY and SMNVEV (reference sequence). CDR3 loop: CASSLSVGLAYNEQFF. In DNA form, the CDR3 reads TGTGCCAGCAGTTTATCGGTGGGGCTCGCATACAATGAGCAGTTCTTC.

This chain links TRBV9 with TRBJ1-4, with 11 bases fitting TRBD1. The V gene's germline CDR1 is SGDLS and CDR2 YYNGEE. The V gene end was trimmed by 0 bases and the J gene end by 8 bases; junction bases not matched to a gene: 0. The CDR3 consists of 14 residues. CDR3 DNA: TGTGCCAGCAGCGTAGGGACAGGGGGCGAAAAACTGTTTTTT. It is translated as CASSVGTGGEKLFF. The full variable domain, in which reference TRBV9 and TRBJ1-4 provide the parts outside the CDR3, is DSGVTQTPKHLITATGQRVTLRCSPRSGDLSVYWYQQSLDQGLQFLIQYYNGEERAKGNILERFSAQQFPDLHSELNLSSLELGDSALYFCASSVGTGGEKLFFGSGTQLSVL.

This clonotype was detected only a few times. This chain links TRBV5-1 with TRBJ1-4; the match to TRBD1 covers 10 bases. J was trimmed by 5 bases and V by 4 bases; bases with no gene match: 8. Germline values: CDR1 SGHRS, CDR2 YFSETQ. The length of the CDR3 is 16 residues. The CDR3 loop reads CASSAMPGQGNEKLFF. CDR3 bases: TGCGCCAGCAGCGCCATGCCGGGACAGGGGAATGAAAAACTGTTTTTT.

The chain couples TRBV14 to TRBJ2-6; D remains ambiguous. Germline loops: CDR1 SGHDN, CDR2 FVKESK. V lost 1 base, J lost 0 bases, and 10 bases lay in between. This CDR3 has 17 amino acids. CDR3 protein: CASSQVSRPSGANVLTF. The CDR3 DNA sequence: TGTGCCAGCAGCCAAGTTAGCAGGCCCTCTGGGGCCAACGTCCTGACTTTC.

In the case of this clonotype: One end of the junction does not line up with germline, which may come from a read error. The rearrangement uses TRBV7-9 and TRBJ1-6; 11 nucleotides align to TRBD1. Germline values: CDR1 SEHNR, CDR2 FQNEAQ (reference sequence). The CDR3 length is 16 residues. The CDR3: CAGSSTRDRGFSPLHF. For the CDR3, the DNA is TGTGCCGGCAGCTCCACCCGGGACAGGGGGTTTTCACCCCTCCACTTT.

This clonotype was observed a handful of times. The rearrangement uses TRBV7-2 and TRBJ1-2; 8 bases are shared with TRBD1. This CDR3 has 16 amino acids. J gave up 4 bases and V 0 bases, and 7 bases lay outside the gene matches. The germline CDR1 and CDR2 sequences are SGHTA and FQGNSA. The CDR3 DNA sequence: TGTGCCAGCAGCTTAGCGGGAGGACAGGGAGGCTATGGCTACACCTTC. Its protein is CASSLAGGQGGYGYTF.

Concerning this clonotype: A much more abundant neighbour one base away suggests this may be a read error. In DNA form, the CDR3 reads TGTGCCAGCAGCCTCGATCCCAGACTAGCTATCACAGATACGCAGTATTTT. Its protein product is CASSLDPRLAITDTQYF. The chain joins TRBV11-2 to TRBJ2-3; 7 bases are a match to TRBD2. Germline CDR1 SGHAT, CDR2 FQNNGV. There are 17 residues in the CDR3. Trimming took 5 bases from V and 2 from J; bases not matched to a gene: 13.

This clonotype was seen a handful of times. V is TRBV20-1 and J is TRBJ2-1; D unclear. The CDR3 has 13 residues. Germline V gene data show CDR1 as DFQATT and CDR2 as SNEGSKA (reference sequence). The ends were cut back, 3 bases at V and 5 bases at J, with 11 bases in the middle. CDR3 sequence (DNA): TGCAGTGCTAGTAGGTGGAGCCACAATGAGCAGTTCTTC. Translating gives CSASRWSHNEQFF.

This clonotype was counted at least ten times. CDR3 DNA sequence: TGCAGTGCTCCAGCCCGGGATCGATACGAGCAGTACTTC. Translating it yields CSAPARDRYEQYF. This chain joins TRBV20-1 and TRBJ2-7; D is possibly TRBD2 (5 bases). Trimming shortened V by 5 bases and J by 4 bases, and 15 bases separated the two germline ends. This CDR3 comprises 13 residues. Germline values: CDR1 DFQATT, CDR2 SNEGSKA (reference sequence).

This clonotype was counted a few times. The V and J genes are TRBV5-1 and TRBJ2-5, with 7 nucleotides matching TRBD2. CDR3 length: 18 residues. Germline CDR1 reads SGHRS; CDR2 reads YFSETQ. The V gene end was trimmed by 2 bases and the J gene end by 4 bases; junction bases not matched to a gene: 17. CDR3 loop: CASSFTSSTSALVETQYF. CDR3 DNA sequence: TGCGCCAGCAGCTTCACATCGAGCACTAGCGCGTTGGTAGAGACCCAGTACTTC.

In this sample, this clonotype turned up many times. The chain carries TRBV7-9 and TRBJ1-1; a possible D gene is TRBD1 (6 bases). CDR3 length: 15 amino acids. V shed 1 base and J shed 5 bases, with 14 bases lying between them. CDR1 and CDR2 (germline): SEHNR, FQNEAQ (reference sequence). In DNA form, the CDR3 reads TGTGCCAGCAGCTTAGTTGGGCAGGGGAAGACTGAAGCTTTCTTT. Translated: CASSLVGQGKTEAFF.

This clonotype was seen a few times. One junction end disagrees with the germline gene, perhaps due to a read error. V usage is TRBV30 and J usage is TRBJ2-1, with D perhaps TRBD1 (5 bases). This CDR3 is 14 amino acids long. Germline V gene lookup returns CDR1 GTSNPN and CDR2 SVGIG (reference sequence). CDR3 residues: CAWTGQGSYNEQFF. CDR3 bases: TGTGCTTGGACCGGGCAGGGTAGTTACAATGAGCAGTTCTTC. Full variable domain (rest looked up from reference TRBV30 and TRBJ2-1): SQTIHQWPATLVQPVGSPLSLECTVEGTSNPNLYWYRQAAGRGLQLLFYSVGIGQISSEVPQNLSASRPQDRQFILSSKKLLLSDSGFYLCAWTGQGSYNEQFFGPGTRLTVL.

This clonotype was recorded at least ten times. V usage is TRBV3-1 and J usage is TRBJ1-1; D uncertain. CDR3 size: 11 residues. Trimming took 2 bases from V and 8 from J, leaving 6 bases between them. Per the germline V gene, CDR1 is LGHDT and CDR2 is YNNKEL (reference sequence). The CDR3 protein is CASSQLGEAFF. CDR3 DNA sequence: TGTGCCAGCAGCCAACTTGGGGAAGCTTTCTTT.

V usage is TRBV24-1 and J usage is TRBJ2-1; the D gene is possibly TRBD2 (6 bases). Germline CDR1 KGHDR, CDR2 SFDVKD. The length of the CDR3 is 15 residues. V was pared by 7 bases and J by 5 bases, with 17 bases between. The CDR3: CATSEAGSADNEQFF. The CDR3 bases are TGTGCCACCAGCGAAGCGGGTAGCGCAGACAATGAGCAGTTCTTC.

J is TRBJ2-7 and V is TRBV28, with 8 nucleotides matching TRBD1. Germline-derived CDR1 and CDR2 are MDHEN and SYDVKM. V shed 3 bases, J shed 13 bases, and the junction held 8 bases outside the gene matches. This CDR3 spans 12 amino acids. CDR3 loop: CASSFFRDRSYF. DNA for the CDR3: TGTGCCAGCAGTTTCTTCCGGGACAGGAGTTACTTC.

V usage is TRBV28 and J usage is TRBJ2-7, with 7 positions matching TRBD2. The CDR3 is 16 residues long. Germline V gene lookup returns CDR1 MDHEN and CDR2 SYDVKM. V shed 4 bases, J shed 0 bases, and the junction held 9 bases outside the gene matches. This CDR3 is CASSSPGGGLSYEQYF. CDR3 DNA: TGTGCCAGCAGTTCCCCCGGGGGAGGGCTCTCCTACGAGCAGTACTTC.

At least ten counts were recorded for this clonotype. V and J are TRBV7-8 and TRBJ2-4; D remains unclear. The germline gives CDR1 SGHVS, CDR2 FQNEAQ. The CDR3 totals 16 residues. Trimming pared 4 bases from V and 6 bases from J, leaving 19 bases between. The CDR3 nucleotides read TGTGCCAGCAGCTCCGGGCGAAAAGGACGGATAAACATTCAGTACTTC. It is translated as CASSSGRKGRINIQYF.

The chain recombines TRBV2 with TRBJ2-7, with TRBD1 identical over 9 bases. Germline-derived CDR1 and CDR2 are SNHLY and FYNNEI. V dropped 5 bases and J dropped 2; count of bases not matched to a gene: 7. This CDR3 region has 15 residues. DNA of the CDR3: TGTGCCAGCAGTTCCCCGGGACAGGGACCCTACGAGCAGTACTTC. Residues: CASSSPGQGPYEQYF. Using reference TRBV2 and TRBJ2-7 for the parts outside the CDR3, the full variable domain is EPEVTQTPSHQVTQMGQEVILRCVPISNHLYFYWYRQILGQKVEFLVSFYNNEISEKSEIFDDQFSVERPDGSNFTLKIRSTKLEDSAMYFCASSSPGQGPYEQYFGPGTRLTVT.

The rearrangement links TRBV15 to TRBJ2-7; 7 bases align to TRBD2. Germline V CDR1 and CDR2: LNHNV, YYDKDF (reference sequence). Trimming at V came to 0 bases and at J to 4 bases, leaving 9 bases not matched to a gene. There are 16 residues in the CDR3. CDR3 nucleotides: TGTGCCACCAGCAGAGATCTAGCTCGGGGAGGGTACGAGCAGTACTTC. This translates into CATSRDLARGGYEQYF.

The chain joins TRBV20-1 to TRBJ2-3, with D perhaps matching TRBD2 (5 bases). The CDR3 runs 19 residues. V shed 3 bases and J shed 0 bases, with 25 bases lying between them. Germline CDR1 DFQATT, CDR2 SNEGSKA (reference sequence). The CDR3 spells CSAREAAGAEFTSTDTQYF. CDR3 coding DNA: TGCAGTGCTAGGGAAGCTGCCGGAGCGGAGTTTACTAGCACAGATACGCAGTATTTT.

This clonotype was picked up many times. This rearrangement joins TRBV28 to TRBJ2-1; D is perhaps TRBD1 (6 bases). V was cut by 5 bases and J by 8 bases, with 7 bases left in between. This CDR3 spans 11 amino acids. Germline V gene sequence: CDR1 MDHEN, CDR2 SYDVKM. CDR3 sequence reads: CASSTGYEQFF. For the CDR3, the DNA is TGTGCCAGCAGTACAGGGTATGAGCAGTTCTTC.

The chain is built from TRBV20-1 and TRBJ2-3, with TRBD2 matching over 9 bases. Trimming at V came to 5 bases and at J to 0 bases, leaving 3 bases not matched to a gene. Germline-derived CDR1 and CDR2 are DFQATT and SNEGSKA (reference sequence). This CDR3 has 14 residues. The CDR3 DNA reads as TGCAGTGCTCGTAGCGGGAGTAGCACAGATACGCAGTATTTT. Its translation: CSARSGSSTDTQYF.

This clonotype was seen ten or more times. The V gene is TRBV5-1, the J gene TRBJ1-1; 8 bases are shared with TRBD1. Germline CDR1 reads SGHRS; CDR2 reads YFSETQ. CDR3 length: 15 residues. V shed 3 bases and J 4 bases; nucleotides not matched to a gene: 8. The CDR3 coding sequence is TGCGCCAGCAGCTACGACAGGGGAAGAGGCACTGAAGCTTTCTTT. This sequence encodes CASSYDRGRGTEAFF.